This T cell receptor beta chain was retrieved from a study of early T cells in non-severe SARS-CoV-2 infection. V was clipped by 3 bases and J by 0 bases; unmatched bases: 2. The CDR3 is 15 residues long. Looked up from germline, CDR1 is SGHRS and CDR2 is YFSETQ. This clonotype has just a few counts. TCRdb analysed the 5' RACE reads with MiXCR anew, one entry per CDR3 protein. The sample lists tens of thousands of distinct CDR3 sequences; roughly 8% were seen once. The receptor was isolated from an adult who was a healthcare worker with PCR-confirmed SARS-CoV-2 infection or an uninfected control (not recorded which). The sequencing here drew on whole blood, taken at baseline. The rearrangement uses TRBV5-1 and TRBJ2-3; the match to TRBD1 covers 9 bases. The CDR3 reads CASSSTGGSTDTQYF. The CDR3 nucleotides are TGCGCCAGCAGCTCGACAGGGGGGAGCACAGATACGCAGTATTTT.